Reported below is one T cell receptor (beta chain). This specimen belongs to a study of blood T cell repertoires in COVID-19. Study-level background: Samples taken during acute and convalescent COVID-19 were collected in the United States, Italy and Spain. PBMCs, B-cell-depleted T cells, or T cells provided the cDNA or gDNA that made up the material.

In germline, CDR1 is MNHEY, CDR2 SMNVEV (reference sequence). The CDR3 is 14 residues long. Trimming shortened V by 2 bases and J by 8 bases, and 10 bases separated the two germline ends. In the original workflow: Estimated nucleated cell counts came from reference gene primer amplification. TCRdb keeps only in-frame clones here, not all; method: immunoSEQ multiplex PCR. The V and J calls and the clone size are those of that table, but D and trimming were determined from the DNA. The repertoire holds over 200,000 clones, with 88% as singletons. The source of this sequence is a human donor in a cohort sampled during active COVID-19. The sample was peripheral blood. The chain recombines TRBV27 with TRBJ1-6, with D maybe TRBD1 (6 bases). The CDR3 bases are TGTGCCAGCAGTTTAAGGGGGAGGGATTCACCCCTCCACTTT. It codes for CASSLRGRDSPLHF.